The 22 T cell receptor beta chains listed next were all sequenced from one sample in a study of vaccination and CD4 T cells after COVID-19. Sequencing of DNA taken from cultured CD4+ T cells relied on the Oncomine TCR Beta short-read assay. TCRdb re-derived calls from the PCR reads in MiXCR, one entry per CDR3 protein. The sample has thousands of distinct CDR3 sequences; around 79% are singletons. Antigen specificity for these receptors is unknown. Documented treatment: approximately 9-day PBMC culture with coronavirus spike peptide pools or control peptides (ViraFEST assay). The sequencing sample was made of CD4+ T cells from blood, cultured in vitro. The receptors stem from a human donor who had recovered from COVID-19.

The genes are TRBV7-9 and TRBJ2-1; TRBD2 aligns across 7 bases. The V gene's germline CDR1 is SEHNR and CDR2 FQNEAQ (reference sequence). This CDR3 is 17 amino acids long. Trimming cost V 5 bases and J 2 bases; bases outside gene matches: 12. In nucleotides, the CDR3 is TGTGCCAGCAGCCCGCCGTGGAGCGGGAACCCCTACAATGAGCAGTTCTTC. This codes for CASSPPWSGNPYNEQFF.

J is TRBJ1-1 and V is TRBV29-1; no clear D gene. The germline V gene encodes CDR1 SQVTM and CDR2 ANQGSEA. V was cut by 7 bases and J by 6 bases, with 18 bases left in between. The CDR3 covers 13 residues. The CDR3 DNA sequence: TGCAGCGCCGCCAGAAGCCAGACGCCTGAAGCTTTCTTT. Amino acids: CSAARSQTPEAFF.

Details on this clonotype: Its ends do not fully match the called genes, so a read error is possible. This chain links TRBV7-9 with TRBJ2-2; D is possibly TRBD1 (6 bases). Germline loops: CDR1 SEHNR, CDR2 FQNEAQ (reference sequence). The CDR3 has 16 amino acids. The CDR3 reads CASSFGTTTNTGELFF. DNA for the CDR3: TGTGCCAGCAGCTTTGGGACAACTACGAACACCGGGGAGCTGTTCTTT.

The CDR3 nucleotides are TGTGCCACCAGTGAGACAGGGGACGGCTACACCTTC. Protein product: CATSETGDGYTF. J is TRBJ1-2 and V is TRBV24-1; 8 bases align to TRBD1. The ends lost 4 bases at V and 8 bases at J; junction bases unmatched: 2. The CDR3 runs 12 residues. Germline-derived CDR1 and CDR2 are KGHDR and SFDVKD.

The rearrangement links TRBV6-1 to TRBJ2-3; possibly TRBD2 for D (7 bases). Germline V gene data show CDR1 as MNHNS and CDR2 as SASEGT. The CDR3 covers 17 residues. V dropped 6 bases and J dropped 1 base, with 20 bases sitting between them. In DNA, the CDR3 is TGTGCCAGCAGCCCCAGGGGAGGGATTATGGGCACAGATACGCAGTATTTT. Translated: CASSPRGGIMGTDTQYF.

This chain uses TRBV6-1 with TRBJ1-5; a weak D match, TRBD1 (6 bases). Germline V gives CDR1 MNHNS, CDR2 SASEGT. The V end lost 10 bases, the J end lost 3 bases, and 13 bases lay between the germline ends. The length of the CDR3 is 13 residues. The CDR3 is CATTQGPNQPQHF. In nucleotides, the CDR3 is TGTGCCACGACACAGGGTCCCAATCAGCCCCAGCATTTT.

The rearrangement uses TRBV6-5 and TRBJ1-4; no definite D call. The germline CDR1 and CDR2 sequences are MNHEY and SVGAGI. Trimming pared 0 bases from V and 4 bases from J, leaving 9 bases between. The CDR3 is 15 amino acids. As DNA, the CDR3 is TGTGCCAGCAGTTACTCGTGGAGTGGTAATGAAAAACTGTTTTTT. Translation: CASSYSWSGNEKLFF.

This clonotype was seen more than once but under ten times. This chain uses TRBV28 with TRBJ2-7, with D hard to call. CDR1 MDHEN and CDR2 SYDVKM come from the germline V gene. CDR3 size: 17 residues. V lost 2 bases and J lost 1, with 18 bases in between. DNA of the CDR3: TGTGCCAGCAGTTTAGTTTGGGTAGGCCAGGTTTCCTACGAGCAGTACTTC. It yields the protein CASSLVWVGQVSYEQYF.

The CDR3 nucleotides are TGTGCCAGCAGCCCAAGAGGGGGGGTTGGTCAGCCCCAGCATTTT. It yields the protein CASSPRGGVGQPQHF. The rearrangement uses TRBV7-2 and TRBJ1-5; D might be TRBD1 (6 bases). Germline V gene data show CDR1 as SGHTA and CDR2 as FQGNSA. V was shortened by 5 bases and J by 6 bases, with 17 bases between the two germline ends. The CDR3 covers 15 residues.

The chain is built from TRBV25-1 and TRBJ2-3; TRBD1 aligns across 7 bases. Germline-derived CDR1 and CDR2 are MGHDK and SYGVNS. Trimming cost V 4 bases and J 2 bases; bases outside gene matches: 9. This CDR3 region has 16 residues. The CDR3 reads CASSAYQGVSTDTQYF. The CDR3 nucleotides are TGTGCCAGCAGTGCGTATCAGGGGGTCTCCACAGATACGCAGTATTTT.

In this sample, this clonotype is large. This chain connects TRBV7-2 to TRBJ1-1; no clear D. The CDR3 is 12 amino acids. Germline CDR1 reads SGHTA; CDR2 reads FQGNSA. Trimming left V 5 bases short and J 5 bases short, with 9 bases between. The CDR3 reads CASSVKETEAFF. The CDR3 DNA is TGTGCCAGCAGCGTTAAGGAAACTGAAGCTTTCTTT.

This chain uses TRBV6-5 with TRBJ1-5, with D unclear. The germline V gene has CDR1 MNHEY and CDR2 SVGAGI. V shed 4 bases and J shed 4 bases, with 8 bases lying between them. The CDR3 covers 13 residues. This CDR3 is CASSSLPNQPQHF. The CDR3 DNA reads TGTGCCAGCAGTTCTCTGCCGAATCAGCCCCAGCATTTT.

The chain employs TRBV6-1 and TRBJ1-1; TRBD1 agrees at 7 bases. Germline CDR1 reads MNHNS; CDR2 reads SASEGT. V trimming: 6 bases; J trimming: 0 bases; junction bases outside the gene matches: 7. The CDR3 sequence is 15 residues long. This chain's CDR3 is CASSFQGDMNTEAFF. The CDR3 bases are TGTGCCAGCAGCTTCCAGGGGGACATGAACACTGAAGCTTTCTTT.

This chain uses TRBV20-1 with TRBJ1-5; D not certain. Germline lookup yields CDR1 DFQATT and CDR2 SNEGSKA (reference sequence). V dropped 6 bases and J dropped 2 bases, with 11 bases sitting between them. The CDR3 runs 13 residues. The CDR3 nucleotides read TGCAGTGCCCCTCTCGGTGGCAATCAGCCCCAGCATTTT. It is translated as CSAPLGGNQPQHF.

CDR3 bases: TGTGCCAGCAGCTCCCCTTTGGGACAGGGGTACACCGGGGAGCTGTTTTTT. It is translated as CASSSPLGQGYTGELFF. This chain joins TRBV7-2 and TRBJ2-2; TRBD1 aligns across 10 bases. CDR3 length: 17 residues. The V gene's germline CDR1 is SGHTA and CDR2 FQGNSA. V shed 4 bases and J 3 bases; nucleotides not matched to a gene: 8.

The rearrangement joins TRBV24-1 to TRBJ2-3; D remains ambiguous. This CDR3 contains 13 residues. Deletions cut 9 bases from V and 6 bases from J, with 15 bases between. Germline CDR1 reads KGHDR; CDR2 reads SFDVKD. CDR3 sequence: CATRSSRLDTQYF. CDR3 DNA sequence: TGTGCCACCCGCAGCTCTAGGCTTGATACGCAGTATTTT.

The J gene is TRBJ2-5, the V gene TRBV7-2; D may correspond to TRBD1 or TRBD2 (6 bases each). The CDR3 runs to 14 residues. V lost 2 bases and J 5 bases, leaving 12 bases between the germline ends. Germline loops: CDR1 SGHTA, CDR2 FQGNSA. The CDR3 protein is CASSLRGVLETQYF. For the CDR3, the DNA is TGTGCCAGCAGCTTAAGGGGGGTTCTGGAGACCCAGTACTTC.

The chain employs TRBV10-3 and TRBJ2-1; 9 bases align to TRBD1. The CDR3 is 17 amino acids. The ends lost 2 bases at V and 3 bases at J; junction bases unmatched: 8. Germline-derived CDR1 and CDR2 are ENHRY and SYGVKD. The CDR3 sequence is CAISEGGQGNVYNEQFF. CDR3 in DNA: TGTGCCATCAGTGAGGGGGGACAGGGCAATGTCTACAATGAGCAGTTCTTC.

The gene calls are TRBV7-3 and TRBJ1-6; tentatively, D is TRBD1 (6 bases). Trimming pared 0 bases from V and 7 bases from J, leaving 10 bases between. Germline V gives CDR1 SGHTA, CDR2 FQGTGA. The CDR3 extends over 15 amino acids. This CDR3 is CASSLTYRGNSPLHF. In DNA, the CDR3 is TGTGCCAGCAGCTTAACGTATAGGGGGAATTCACCCCTCCACTTT.

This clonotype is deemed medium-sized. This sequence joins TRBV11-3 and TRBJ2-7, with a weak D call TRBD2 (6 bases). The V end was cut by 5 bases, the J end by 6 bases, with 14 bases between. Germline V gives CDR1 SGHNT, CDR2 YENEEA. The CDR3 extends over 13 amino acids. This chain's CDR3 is CASSPVDGGEQYF. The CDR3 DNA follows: TGTGCCAGCAGCCCTGTTGACGGGGGCGAGCAGTACTTC.

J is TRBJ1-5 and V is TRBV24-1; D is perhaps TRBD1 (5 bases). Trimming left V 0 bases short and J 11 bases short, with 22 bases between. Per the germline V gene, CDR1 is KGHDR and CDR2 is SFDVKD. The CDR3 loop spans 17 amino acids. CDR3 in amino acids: CATSDLGNRRKLLAQHF. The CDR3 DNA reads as TGTGCCACCAGTGATTTGGGGAACAGGAGGAAACTTTTGGCCCAGCATTTT.

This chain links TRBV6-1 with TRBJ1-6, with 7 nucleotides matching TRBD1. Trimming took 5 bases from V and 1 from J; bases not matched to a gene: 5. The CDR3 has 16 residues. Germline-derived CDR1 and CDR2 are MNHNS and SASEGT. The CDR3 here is CASSLKQGSYNSPLHF. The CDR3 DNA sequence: TGTGCCAGCAGTCTGAAACAGGGGTCCTATAATTCACCCCTCCACTTT.